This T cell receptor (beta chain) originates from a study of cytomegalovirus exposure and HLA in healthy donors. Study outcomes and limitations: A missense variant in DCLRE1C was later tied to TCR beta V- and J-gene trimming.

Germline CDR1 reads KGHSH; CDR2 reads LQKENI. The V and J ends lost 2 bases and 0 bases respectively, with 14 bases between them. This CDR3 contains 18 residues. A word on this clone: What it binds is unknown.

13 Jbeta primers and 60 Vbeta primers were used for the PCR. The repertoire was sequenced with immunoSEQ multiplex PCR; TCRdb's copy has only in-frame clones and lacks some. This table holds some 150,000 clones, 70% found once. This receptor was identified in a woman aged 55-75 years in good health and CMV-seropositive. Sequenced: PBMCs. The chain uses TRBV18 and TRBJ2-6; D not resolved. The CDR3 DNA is TGTGCCAGCTCACCAAATACCGCCGGAGTCTCTGGGGCCAACGTCCTGACTTTC. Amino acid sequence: CASSPNTAGVSGANVLTF. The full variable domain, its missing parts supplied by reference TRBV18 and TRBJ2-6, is NAGVMQNPRHLVRRRGQEARLRCSPMKGHSHVYWYRQLPEEGLKFMVYLQKENIIDESGMPKERFSAEFPKEGPSILRIQQVVRGDSAAYFCASSPNTAGVSGANVLTFGAGSRLTVL.